The entry below gives a single T cell receptor beta chain sequence along with its context. This sample was included in a study of blood T cell repertoires in COVID-19. Study details: Acute and convalescent COVID-19 samples came from the United States, Italy and Spain. PBMCs, B-cell-depleted T cells, or T cells provided the cDNA or gDNA that made up the material.

Authors' processing steps: Estimated nucleated cell counts came from reference gene primer amplification. Profiling relied on immunoSEQ multiplex PCR, and the TCRdb table lists in-frame clones only, not all of them. V and J calls and clone size are given by that table; D and trimming were obtained from the DNA. The sample includes around 60,000 clones, roughly 90% of them seen just once. The CDR3 extends over 13 amino acids. V gave up 7 bases and J gave up 0 bases, with 12 bases separating them. Germline values: CDR1 SQVTM, CDR2 ANQGSEA. V usage is TRBV29-1 and J usage is TRBJ1-1, with D possibly TRBD1 on 6 matching bases. The TCR was taken from a man aged 50-59 years with active COVID-19. The material sequenced was peripheral blood. This chain's CDR3 is CSAPGVMNTEAFF. CDR3 bases: TGCAGCGCCCCAGGGGTTATGAACACTGAAGCTTTCTTT.